Each of the 12 T cell receptor beta chains below was sequenced from the same sample in a study of beta chain features in type 1 diabetes. Reverse transcribing all isolated RNA meant expressed TCRB transcripts were sequenced. Data came from immunoSEQ multiplex PCR; TCRdb stores just in-frame clones and leaves some out. The profile shows 300,000 to 450,000 clones, roughly 12% of them singletons. Sequencing was carried out using naive CD4+ T cells from blood. The receptor set was obtained from a man aged 18 to 30 in good health.

This clone has just a few counts. CDR3 coding DNA: TGTGCCAGCAGCGAACTCTCGCAGGGGAACACTGAAGCTTTCTTT. Its protein product is CASSELSQGNTEAFF. The V call is TRBV6-5, the J call TRBJ1-1, with a possible D match to TRBD1 (5 bases). V lost 6 bases to trimming and J lost 1 base, with 15 bases between them. The CDR3 is 15 amino acids. The V gene's germline CDR1 is MNHEY and CDR2 SVGAGI.

CDR3 region: CASSLMGGKNTEAFF. The CDR3 DNA sequence: TGTGCCAGCAGCTTAATGGGGGGTAAGAACACTGAAGCTTTCTTT. The chain combines TRBV7-3 with TRBJ1-1; TRBD1 might be the D (5 bases). The V and J ends lost 1 base and 1 base respectively, with 10 bases between them. This CDR3 has 15 residues. Germline V lookup: CDR1 SGHTA, CDR2 FQGTGA.

This clone appeared a few times. This chain connects TRBV5-1 to TRBJ2-3; 13 bases fit TRBD2. J lost 2 bases, V lost 6 bases, and 3 bases had no gene match. The CDR3 spans 15 residues. CDR1 and CDR2 (germline): SGHRS, YFSETQ. Here the CDR3 DNA reads TGCGCCAGCACGGGACTAGCGGGGTCCACAGATACGCAGTATTTT. Amino acid sequence: CASTGLAGSTDTQYF.

The chain combines TRBV28 with TRBJ1-1; 9 bases line up with TRBD1. The CDR3 runs 16 residues. The germline V gene has CDR1 MDHEN and CDR2 SYDVKM. The J segment lost 0 bases and the V segment lost 1 base, leaving 3 bases of the junction unmatched. For the CDR3, the DNA is TGTGCCAGCAGTTTATTGGGACAGGGCTTGAACACTGAAGCTTTCTTT. The encoded protein is CASSLLGQGLNTEAFF.

This clone occurred a few times. The chain carries TRBV14 and TRBJ2-5; 7 positions agree with TRBD1. V dropped 3 bases and J dropped 5; count of bases not matched to a gene: 12. This CDR3 is built from 16 residues. The germline gives CDR1 SGHDN, CDR2 FVKESK. CDR3 nucleotides: TGTGCCAGCAGCCACCTCGGACAGGACCCTTCGGAGACCCAGTACTTC. Its translation: CASSHLGQDPSETQYF.

This clone turned up a few times. The V gene is TRBV5-1, the J gene TRBJ1-2; D is ambiguous. Trimming shortened V by 0 bases and J by 4 bases, and 7 bases separated the two germline ends. The CDR3 is 13 residues long. CDR1 and CDR2 from the germline V gene are SGHRS and YFSETQ. This chain's CDR3 is CASSLDGSYGYTF. Written as DNA, the CDR3 is TGCGCCAGCAGCTTGGACGGTTCCTATGGCTACACCTTC.

This clone was found a few times. This chain links TRBV7-2 with TRBJ2-1; 9 positions agree with TRBD2. The CDR3 covers 15 residues. The V and J ends lost 2 bases and 5 bases, in that order; junction bases with no gene match: 4. Germline values: CDR1 SGHTA, CDR2 FQGNSA. The CDR3 DNA sequence: TGTGCCAGCAGCTTACTAGCGGGGAGGGACAATGAGCAGTTCTTC. The encoded protein is CASSLLAGRDNEQFF.

This clone was seen a few times. The chain uses TRBV4-1 and TRBJ2-7, with TRBD2 matching over 13 bases. CDR1 MGHRA and CDR2 YSYEKL come from the germline V gene. Germline trimming cut 3 bases from V and 4 bases from J; bases unmatched to any gene: 3. This CDR3 contains 15 residues. The CDR3 reads CASSHGLAGVYEQYF. The CDR3 region has the DNA TGCGCCAGCAGCCATGGACTAGCGGGAGTTTACGAGCAGTACTTC.

There are a few counts of this clone. The same CDR3 also results from other DNA sequences found in this sample. The chain is built from TRBV5-1 and TRBJ2-2; weak D call: TRBD1 (6 bases). The CDR3 extends over 15 amino acids. V was cut by 0 bases and J by 1 base, with 7 bases left in between. Germline CDR1 SGHRS, CDR2 YFSETQ. The CDR3 reads CASSLGGQNTGELFF. In DNA, the CDR3 is TGCGCCAGCAGCTTGGGGGGGCAGAACACCGGGGAGCTGTTTTTT.

This clone has only a few counts. The chain employs TRBV7-8 and TRBJ2-1, with TRBD2 as a possible D gene (7 bases). This CDR3 comprises 15 residues. Trimming shortened V by 1 base and J by 2 bases, and 9 bases separated the two germline ends. Germline V gives CDR1 SGHVS, CDR2 FQNEAQ. CDR3 sequence (DNA): TGTGCCAGCAGCTTAGGGGGGGGCCCCTACAATGAGCAGTTCTTC. Translation gives CASSLGGGPYNEQFF.

The chain joins TRBV25-1 to TRBJ2-1, with 7 bases identical to TRBD2. Germline CDR1 is MGHDK and CDR2 is SYGVNS. There are 15 residues in the CDR3. V lost 2 bases and J lost 7; bases outside the gene matches: 8. The CDR3 bases are TGTGCCAGCAGTGAAAGAGGCGGGAGTATAAATGAGCAGTTCTTC. This gives the protein CASSERGGSINEQFF.

Only a few counts were recorded for this clone. The V call is TRBV30, the J call TRBJ2-7, with a weak D call TRBD1 (6 bases). V was trimmed by 5 bases and J by 3 bases, leaving 11 bases between them. This CDR3 has 12 amino acids. The germline CDR1 and CDR2 sequences are GTSNPN and SVGIG (reference sequence). The CDR3 here is CAWATGYYEQYF. The CDR3 nucleotides are TGTGCCTGGGCAACAGGGTACTACGAGCAGTACTTC.